This is a list of T cell receptor beta chains from one sample in a study of molecular identifiers for immune sequencing clone quantification. TCRdb reanalysed the PCR reads using MiXCR and keeps one entry per CDR3 protein. The sample shows more than 450,000 distinct CDR3 sequences, 25% of them seen only once. The sample taken for sequencing was naive CD8+ T cells from blood, with Jurkat cell RNA spiked in. The receptors shown here come from a human donor in good health. Some libraries in this study had Jurkat cell RNA spiked in. The CDR3 runs from the conserved cysteine through the conserved F or W. D genes are given only for firm matches. Not all rows give a size; the values are once, few, many and, for expanded clones, a class.

NA,16,TRBJ2-3,few,TRBV6-6,CASSYSPSVHTDTQYF,TGTGCCAGCAGTTACTCTCCCAGCGTCCACACAGATACGCAGTATTTT
NA,18,TRBJ2-5,NA,TRBV5-1,CASSSPQRDTSHQETQYF,TGCGCCAGCAGCTCCCCACAACGGGACACCAGTCACCAAGAGACCCAGTACTTC
NA,12,TRBJ2-7,many,TRBV12-3/TRBV12-4,CASSSGVNEQYF,TGTGCCAGCAGTTCAGGGGTGAACGAGCAGTACTTC
TRBD1,15,TRBJ1-1,NA,TRBV27,CASNPGQGLNTEAFF,TGTGCCAGCAATCCGGGACAGGGGTTGAACACTGAAGCTTTCTTT
TRBD1,17,TRBJ2-1,many,TRBV7-3,CASSSQPGTGIYNEQFF,TGTGCCAGCAGCTCTCAGCCCGGGACAGGGATCTACAATGAGCAGTTCTTC
TRBD1,16,TRBJ2-2,few,TRBV12-3/TRBV12-4,CASSSRQGFLAGELFF,TGTGCCAGCAGTTCAAGACAGGGGTTTTTGGCCGGGGAGCTGTTTTTT
TRBD2,14,TRBJ2-1,NA,TRBV6-5,CASIGLAGGNEQLF,TGTGCCAGCATCGGACTAGCGGGAGGCAATGAGCAGCTCTTC
NA,15,TRBJ1-2,few,TRBV12-3/TRBV12-4,CASSLREQVDYGYTF,TGTGCCAGCAGTTTAAGGGAACAGGTAGACTATGGCTACACCTTC
NA,11,TRBJ2-1,NA,TRBV30,CAWSVVREQFF,TGTGCCTGGAGTGTGGTGAGGGAGCAGTTCTTC
TRBD1,18,TRBJ2-7,NA,TRBV10-2,CASSERPPGQGFTYEQYF,TGCGCCAGCAGTGAGCGTCCGCCGGGACAGGGGTTTACCTACGAGCAGTACTTC
TRBD2,15,TRBJ2-2,many,TRBV7-6,CASSPGLANTGELFF,TGTGCCAGCAGCCCGGGACTAGCAAACACCGGGGAGCTGTTTTTT
NA,16,TRBJ1-1,NA,TRBV12-3/TRBV12-4,CAGSFKLWGRNTEAFF,TGTGCCGGCAGTTTTAAGTTATGGGGACGAAACACTGAAGCTTTCTTT
NA,19,TRBJ2-2,NA,TRBV3-1,CASSQEAIQDYSNTGELFF,TGTGCCAGCAGCCAAGAAGCCATTCAGGACTACTCGAACACCGGGGAGCTGTTTTTT
NA,15,TRBJ2-3,NA,TRBV19,CASRTAHYATDTQYF,TGTGCCAGTAGAACGGCCCACTACGCGACAGATACGCAGTATTTT
TRBD1,14,TRBJ1-5,few,TRBV19,CASTVKGAGQPQHF,TGTGCCAGTACCGTGAAGGGGGCGGGTCAGCCCCAGCATTTT
TRBD1,15,TRBJ1-1,few,TRBV18,CASSQGTGVNTEAFF,TGTGCCAGCTCACAAGGTACAGGGGTTAACACTGAAGCTTTCTTT
TRBD1,14,TRBJ2-7,few,TRBV29-1,CSVRGTGSSYEQYF,TGCAGCGTCAGGGGGACAGGGAGCTCCTACGAGCAGTACTTC
TRBD1,18,TRBJ2-7,NA,TRBV28,CASSSLETGQVASYEQYF,TGTGCCAGCAGTTCCCTTGAGACAGGGCAAGTCGCCTCCTACGAGCAGTACTTC
NA,13,TRBJ1-2,few,TRBV7-9,CASSLLGDYGYTF,TGTGCCAGCAGCCTACTTGGAGACTATGGCTACACCTTC
TRBD2,16,TRBJ2-3,many,TRBV7-9,CASSLGTGGITDTQYF,TGTGCCAGCAGCTTAGGCACGGGGGGGATTACAGATACGCAGTATTTT
NA,16,TRBJ2-5,many,TRBV6-5,CASRSGQGRFQETQYF,TGTGCCAGCAGGTCTGGCCAGGGAAGGTTCCAAGAGACCCAGTACTTC
NA,15,TRBJ2-5,NA,TRBV11-2,CAGSLAAGQQETQYF,TGTGCCGGCAGCTTAGCCGCGGGGCAGCAAGAGACCCAGTACTTC
NA,15,TRBJ1-2,NA,TRBV4-3,CASSQDTRTNYGYTF,TGCGCCAGCAGCCAAGATACAAGAACTAACTATGGCTACACCTTC
NA,12,TRBJ2-7,few,TRBV10-3,CAIRSGSDEQYF,TGTGCCATCAGGTCAGGGTCCGACGAGCAGTACTTC
NA,14,TRBJ1-2,few,TRBV2,CASRNSGTSYGYTF,TGTGCCAGCAGAAATTCCGGGACATCGTATGGCTACACCTTC
NA,12,TRBJ1-6,NA,TRBV14,CASSPANSPLHF,TGTGCCAGCAGCCCCGCTAATTCACCCCTCCACTTT
TRBD1,15,TRBJ1-2,many,TRBV4-3,CASSPSGTGVRGYTF,TGCGCCAGCAGCCCCTCCGGGACAGGGGTACGAGGCTACACCTTC
NA,13,TRBJ2-5,few,TRBV27,CASSLRLQETQYF,TGTGCCAGCAGTTTAAGGCTACAAGAGACCCAGTACTTC
NA,17,TRBJ2-3,NA,TRBV14,CASSPGWGSRAPGTQYF,TGTGCCAGCAGCCCAGGTTGGGGGTCCAGGGCTCCAGGTACGCAGTATTTT
TRBD2,15,TRBJ2-7,many,TRBV2,CASRPPWRAGVEQYF,TGTGCCAGCAGACCCCCCTGGAGAGCGGGAGTCGAGCAGTACTTC
TRBD1,15,TRBJ2-7,NA,TRBV12-3/TRBV12-4,CASSFFGQGSYEQYF,TGTGCCAGCAGTTTCTTCGGACAGGGTTCCTACGAGCAGTACTTC
NA,13,TRBJ2-5,many,TRBV12-3/TRBV12-4,CASSWAYRETQYF,TGTGCCAGCAGTTGGGCCTATCGAGAGACCCAGTACTTC
NA,16,TRBJ1-3,many,TRBV4-3,CASSRFTGSSGNTIYF,TGCGCCAGCAGCCGATTCACGGGGAGCTCTGGAAACACCATATATTTT
TRBD1,16,TRBJ2-7,NA,TRBV18,CASSPPTARTGYEQYF,TGTGCCAGCTCACCACCTACAGCGAGGACAGGCTACGAGCAGTACTTC
TRBD1,14,TRBJ1-4,many,TRBV6-5,CASSSTGTNEKLFF,TGTGCCAGCAGTTCGACAGGGACTAATGAAAAACTGTTTTTT
TRBD2,13,TRBJ2-3,few,TRBV30,CAWTGTMTDTQYF,TGTGCCTGGACAGGGACTATGACAGATACGCAGTATTTT
TRBD1,12,TRBJ2-2,NA,TRBV12-3/TRBV12-4,CASSRTGGELFF,TGTGCCAGCAGTCGGACAGGCGGGGAGCTGTTTTTT
TRBD1,16,TRBJ2-7,NA,TRBV30,CAWTPVTGVLPYEQYF,TGTGCCTGGACCCCCGTAACAGGGGTACTTCCCTACGAGCAGTACTTC
NA,14,TRBJ1-1,few,TRBV18,CASSRSVEGTEAFF,TGTGCCAGCTCACGTTCGGTGGAGGGGACTGAAGCTTTCTTT
NA,14,TRBJ2-3,NA,TRBV13,CASSPFLSSDTQYF,TGTGCCAGCAGCCCCTTCCTATCATCAGATACGCAGTATTTT
NA,14,TRBJ2-7,many,TRBV4-3,CASSQSEGSYEQYF,TGCGCCAGCAGCCAAAGCGAAGGTTCCTACGAGCAGTACTTC
TRBD2,17,TRBJ2-7,NA,TRBV19,CASSIDATSGTRVEQYF,TGTGCCAGTAGTATAGACGCTACTAGCGGGACTCGGGTTGAGCAGTACTTC
TRBD2,15,TRBJ2-2,NA,TRBV19,CASSILAGVTGELFF,TGTGCCAGTAGTATACTGGCGGGAGTGACCGGGGAGCTGTTTTTT
NA,15,TRBJ2-7,many,TRBV4-3,CASSPGLGPDYEQYF,TGCGCCAGCAGCCCCGGACTCGGCCCTGACTACGAGCAGTACTTC
TRBD1,15,TRBJ2-7,NA,TRBV2,CASSDTGVIVYEQCF,TGTGCCAGCAGTGACACAGGGGTCATAGTCTACGAGCAGTGCTTC
TRBD1,12,TRBJ2-3,many,TRBV29-1,CSVATGVDTQYF,TGCAGCGTTGCCACAGGGGTAGATACGCAGTATTTT
TRBD1,16,TRBJ2-3,NA,TRBV5-4,CASSLVNRGQADTQYF,TGTGCCAGCAGCTTGGTGAACAGGGGGCAAGCAGATACGCAGTATTTT
TRBD2,15,TRBJ2-1,NA,TRBV4-3,CASSQAAGVGNEQFF,TGCGCCAGCAGCCAAGCAGCGGGAGTAGGGAATGAGCAGTTCTTC
NA,12,TRBJ2-7,NA,TRBV19,CASRQGFEEQYF,TGTGCCAGTAGACAGGGTTTTGAAGAGCAGTACTTC
TRBD1,15,TRBJ1-2,NA,TRBV6-5,CASSYLTGGRYGYTF,TGTGCCAGCAGTTACTTAACAGGGGGACGCTATGGCTACACCTTC
NA,15,TRBJ2-5,NA,TRBV19,CASSAAPTSHEIQYF,TGTGCCAGTAGTGCAGCGCCGACTAGTCATGAGATCCAGTACTTC